This T cell receptor (beta chain) appears in the sequencing data of a study of T cell responses to AZD1222 COVID-19 vaccine. Notes on the study in general: The number of AZD1222 recipients seropositive at baseline was only five or six.

The protocol was immunoSEQ multiplex PCR, while the TCRdb copy is restricted to in-frame clones and leaves out a portion. The table records tens of thousands of clones, about 89% of them present only once. As to this clone: Its cognate antigen is unknown.

Per germline, CDR1 SNHLY and CDR2 FYNNEI. V lost 1 base, J lost 6 bases, and 4 bases lay in between. The CDR3 runs 12 residues. The chain uses TRBV2 and TRBJ1-5; D not resolved. This material consisted of peripheral blood, taken on day 0 of AZD1222 vaccination. This TCR was recovered from an adult in good health. The CDR3 reads CASSEEGQPQHF. The CDR3 DNA sequence: TGTGCCAGCAGTGAAGAGGGTCAGCCCCAGCATTTT.